Listed below are T cell receptor beta chains from one sample, sequenced in a study of T cell changes during pregnancy in multiple sclerosis. Repertoires were generated with immunoSEQ multiplex PCR, while TCRdb's copy carries only in-frame clones and drops some. The table has 50,000 or so clones, 90% to 95% seen once; the top ten hold roughly 10%. Material: CD8+ T cells from peripheral blood mononuclear cells, obtained after pregnancy. All receptors come from a female donor with multiple sclerosis, enrolled in a pregnancy study. Both conserved end residues are part of each CDR3. The order of the fields is D gene, J gene, clone size, V gene, CDR3 protein, CDR3 DNA. D genes are given only for firm matches. Only part of the rows carry a size: once, few, many, or a class if the clone is expanded.

D gene: .
J gene: TRBJ2-3
clone size: .
V gene: TRBV11-2
CDR3 protein: CASSLGWVARGTQYF
CDR3 DNA: TGTGCCAGCAGCTTAGGGTGGGTAGCAAGGGGTACGCAGTATTTT

D gene: .
J gene: TRBJ1-6
clone size: .
V gene: TRBV7-9
CDR3 protein: CASSLGGSPLHF
CDR3 DNA: TGTGCCAGCAGCTTAGGCGGTTCACCCCTCCACTTT

D gene: .
J gene: TRBJ2-7
clone size: .
V gene: TRBV7-6
CDR3 protein: CASSLGEDSYEQYF
CDR3 DNA: TGTGCCAGCAGCTTAGGGGAAGACAGTTACGAGCAGTACTTC

D gene: TRBD2
J gene: TRBJ2-5
clone size: .
V gene: TRBV7-9
CDR3 protein: CASSLGGLGETQYF
CDR3 DNA: TGTGCCAGCAGCTTAGGGGGACTAGGGGAGACCCAGTACTTC

D gene: .
J gene: TRBJ2-7
clone size: .
V gene: TRBV4-2
CDR3 protein: CASSQDEEASYEQYF
CDR3 DNA: TGTGCCAGCAGCCAAGATGAGGAGGCTAGCTACGAGCAGTACTTC

D gene: .
J gene: TRBJ1-2
clone size: .
V gene: TRBV9
CDR3 protein: CASSGGWGANYGYTF
CDR3 DNA: TGTGCCAGCAGCGGCGGGTGGGGGGCTAACTATGGCTACACCTTC

D gene: .
J gene: TRBJ2-4
clone size: once
V gene: TRBV30
CDR3 protein: CAWSGRARNIQYF
CDR3 DNA: TGTGCCTGGAGTGGGAGGGCGCGGAACATTCAGTACTTC

D gene: TRBD2
J gene: TRBJ2-5
clone size: .
V gene: TRBV6-5
CDR3 protein: CASSSALLAGEETQYF
CDR3 DNA: TGTGCCAGCAGTTCCGCCCTACTAGCGGGGGAGGAGACCCAGTACTTC

D gene: .
J gene: TRBJ1-5
clone size: .
V gene: TRBV2
CDR3 protein: CASSEAWRDQPQHF
CDR3 DNA: TGTGCCAGCAGTGAAGCGTGGAGGGATCAGCCCCAGCATTTT

D gene: .
J gene: TRBJ2-4
clone size: .
V gene: TRBV6-6
CDR3 protein: CASSYEGARDKNIQYF
CDR3 DNA: TGTGCCAGCAGTTACGAGGGGGCGCGGGATAAAAACATTCAGTACTTC

D gene: TRBD1
J gene: TRBJ2-7
clone size: .
V gene: TRBV27
CDR3 protein: CASRFTGAAYEQYF
CDR3 DNA: TGTGCCAGCAGGTTCACAGGGGCCGCCTACGAGCAGTACTTC

D gene: .
J gene: TRBJ2-5
clone size: .
V gene: TRBV6-1
CDR3 protein: CASSESWEAETQYF
CDR3 DNA: TGTGCCAGCAGTGAAAGCTGGGAGGCAGAGACCCAGTACTTC

D gene: .
J gene: TRBJ1-1
clone size: .
V gene: TRBV7-3
CDR3 protein: CASSFQGNTEAFF
CDR3 DNA: TGTGCCAGCAGCTTTCAGGGGAACACTGAAGCTTTCTTT

D gene: TRBD2
J gene: TRBJ2-2
clone size: .
V gene: TRBV7-8
CDR3 protein: CASPGGGPGELFF
CDR3 DNA: TGTGCCAGCCCTGGGGGGGGACCCGGGGAGCTGTTTTTT

D gene: TRBD1
J gene: TRBJ1-6
clone size: .
V gene: TRBV27
CDR3 protein: CASSGGYDRANSPLHF
CDR3 DNA: TGTGCCAGCAGTGGGGGGTATGACAGGGCTAATTCACCCCTCCACTTT

D gene: TRBD2
J gene: TRBJ2-7
clone size: .
V gene: TRBV7-6
CDR3 protein: CASSLDLGGGTYEQYF
CDR3 DNA: TGTGCCAGCAGCTTAGATTTGGGGGGGGGAACCTACGAGCAGTACTTC

D gene: TRBD1
J gene: TRBJ1-2
clone size: few
V gene: TRBV2
CDR3 protein: CASSELTTGGYGYTF
CDR3 DNA: TGTGCCAGCAGTGAGCTTACGACAGGGGGATATGGCTACACCTTC

D gene: TRBD1
J gene: TRBJ1-2
clone size: .
V gene: TRBV4-1
CDR3 protein: CASSQEGTEYGYTF
CDR3 DNA: TGCGCCAGCAGCCAAGAGGGGACAGAGTATGGCTACACCTTC

D gene: .
J gene: TRBJ1-1
clone size: .
V gene: TRBV15
CDR3 protein: CATSRVSSTEAFF
CDR3 DNA: TGTGCCACCAGCAGAGTGTCCTCCACTGAAGCTTTCTTT

D gene: .
J gene: TRBJ2-1
clone size: .
V gene: TRBV9
CDR3 protein: CASSVGRTDEQFF
CDR3 DNA: TGTGCCAGCAGCGTAGGTCGAACGGATGAGCAGTTCTTC

D gene: .
J gene: TRBJ1-1
clone size: .
V gene: TRBV5-4
CDR3 protein: CASSANQGPEAFF
CDR3 DNA: TGTGCCAGCAGCGCAAACCAGGGTCCTGAAGCTTTCTTT

D gene: .
J gene: TRBJ1-4
clone size: .
V gene: TRBV6-5
CDR3 protein: CASTGGDVKLFF
CDR3 DNA: TGTGCCAGCACCGGAGGGGACGTAAAACTGTTTTTT

D gene: .
J gene: TRBJ1-1
clone size: .
V gene: TRBV7-9
CDR3 protein: CASSPTPTQALEAFF
CDR3 DNA: TGTGCCAGCAGCCCAACCCCTACACAGGCCCTTGAAGCTTTCTTT

D gene: .
J gene: TRBJ2-7
clone size: .
V gene: TRBV7-2
CDR3 protein: CASSLAGSSYEQYF
CDR3 DNA: TGTGCCAGCAGCTTAGCGGGGAGCTCCTACGAGCAGTACTTC

D gene: TRBD2
J gene: TRBJ2-1
clone size: .
V gene: TRBV7-8
CDR3 protein: CASSLAPPGGGNEQFF
CDR3 DNA: TGTGCCAGCAGCTTAGCGCCCCCGGGCGGGGGGAATGAGCAGTTCTTC

D gene: TRBD1
J gene: TRBJ1-2
clone size: .
V gene: TRBV27
CDR3 protein: CASSLSSGTGVLGYTF
CDR3 DNA: TGTGCCAGCAGTTTATCCTCCGGGACAGGGGTACTTGGCTACACCTTC

D gene: .
J gene: TRBJ2-1
clone size: once
V gene: TRBV6-6
CDR3 protein: CASSYINMGGYNEQFF
CDR3 DNA: TGTGCCAGCAGTTACATTAACATGGGGGGCTACAATGAGCAGTTCTTC

D gene: .
J gene: TRBJ1-2
clone size: .
V gene: TRBV19
CDR3 protein: CASTPGEGGYGYTF
CDR3 DNA: TGTGCCAGTACCCCCGGAGAGGGAGGGTATGGCTACACCTTC

D gene: .
J gene: TRBJ1-5
clone size: medium-sized
V gene: TRBV21-1
CDR3 protein: CASSKVMGYGGNQPQHF
CDR3 DNA: TGTGCCAGCAGCAAAGTCATGGGGTACGGGGGCAATCAGCCCCAGCATTTT

D gene: .
J gene: TRBJ1-1
clone size: .
V gene: TRBV20-1
CDR3 protein: CSAGGGSAFF
CDR3 DNA: TGCAGTGCTGGCGGGGGTTCGGCTTTCTTT

D gene: .
J gene: TRBJ1-6
clone size: once
V gene: TRBV9
CDR3 protein: CASSADNSLGSPLHF
CDR3 DNA: TGTGCCAGCAGCGCAGATAATAGCTTAGGTTCACCCCTCCACTTT

D gene: TRBD1
J gene: TRBJ1-1
clone size: .
V gene: TRBV5-8
CDR3 protein: CASRGQIEAFF
CDR3 DNA: TGTGCCAGCAGGGGACAGATTGAAGCTTTCTTT

D gene: .
J gene: TRBJ1-2
clone size: .
V gene: TRBV7-8
CDR3 protein: CASSPEGADGNGYTF
CDR3 DNA: TGTGCCAGCAGCCCCGAAGGGGCAGATGGGAATGGCTACACCTTC

D gene: TRBD2
J gene: TRBJ2-1
clone size: .
V gene: TRBV5-4
CDR3 protein: CASSSPSGGFDEQFF
CDR3 DNA: TGTGCCAGCAGCTCCCCTAGCGGGGGCTTCGATGAGCAGTTCTTC

D gene: .
J gene: TRBJ1-2
clone size: once
V gene: TRBV5-6
CDR3 protein: CASSAGSGGVYGYTF
CDR3 DNA: TGTGCCAGCAGCGCGGGATCTGGGGGGGTCTATGGCTACACCTTC

D gene: .
J gene: TRBJ2-1
clone size: .
V gene: TRBV27
CDR3 protein: CASSLVRVTGNEQFF
CDR3 DNA: TGTGCCAGCAGTTTGGTTCGGGTTACCGGCAATGAGCAGTTCTTC

D gene: .
J gene: TRBJ2-2
clone size: .
V gene: TRBV9
CDR3 protein: CASSGRSTGELFF
CDR3 DNA: TGTGCCAGCAGCGGCCGGTCGACCGGGGAGCTGTTTTTT